This TCR beta chain was recorded in a study of blood T cell repertoires in COVID-19. Using immunoSEQ multiplex PCR, the repertoire was profiled, and TCRdb retains in-frame clones only, with some absent. Of 100,000 to 110,000 clones listed, more than 75% are singletons. Trimming pared 4 bases from V and 2 bases from J, leaving 23 bases between. There are 18 residues in the CDR3. CDR1 and CDR2 from the germline V gene are MNHEY and SMNVEV (reference sequence). J is TRBJ1-2 and V is TRBV27, with D unresolved. The receptor's source is a human donor in a cohort sampled during active COVID-19. Sequencing used peripheral blood. DNA of the CDR3: TGTGCCAGCAGTTCAGAGTGGAGGACTCGAAATTCGAACTATGGCTACACCTTC. Amino acids: CASSSEWRTRNSNYGYTF.